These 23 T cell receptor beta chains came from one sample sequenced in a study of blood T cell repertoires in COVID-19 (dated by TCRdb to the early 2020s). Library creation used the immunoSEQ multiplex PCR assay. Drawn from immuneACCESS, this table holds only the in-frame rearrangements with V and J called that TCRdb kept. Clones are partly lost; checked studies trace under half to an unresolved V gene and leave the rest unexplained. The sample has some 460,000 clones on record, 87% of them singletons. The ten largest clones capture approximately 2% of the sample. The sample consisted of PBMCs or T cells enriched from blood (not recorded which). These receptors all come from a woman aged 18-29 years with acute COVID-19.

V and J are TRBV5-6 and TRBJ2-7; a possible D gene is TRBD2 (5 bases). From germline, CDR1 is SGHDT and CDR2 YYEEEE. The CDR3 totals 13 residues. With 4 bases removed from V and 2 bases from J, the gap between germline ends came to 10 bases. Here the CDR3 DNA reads TGTGCCAGCAGCCCCCGGGGTGCCTACGAGCAGTACTTC. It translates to CASSPRGAYEQYF.

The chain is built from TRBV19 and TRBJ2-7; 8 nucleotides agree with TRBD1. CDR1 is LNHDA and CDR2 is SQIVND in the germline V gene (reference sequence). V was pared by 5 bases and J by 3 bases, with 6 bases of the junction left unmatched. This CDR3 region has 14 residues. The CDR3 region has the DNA TGTGCCAGTAGTGCCGGGACAGGACTCTACGAGCAGTACTTC. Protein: CASSAGTGLYEQYF. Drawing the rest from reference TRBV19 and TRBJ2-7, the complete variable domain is DGGITQSPKYLFRKEGQNVTLSCEQNLNHDAMYWYRQDPGQGLRLIYYSQIVNDFQKGDIAEGYSVSREKKESFPLTVTSAQKNPTAFYLCASSAGTGLYEQYFGPGTRLTVT.

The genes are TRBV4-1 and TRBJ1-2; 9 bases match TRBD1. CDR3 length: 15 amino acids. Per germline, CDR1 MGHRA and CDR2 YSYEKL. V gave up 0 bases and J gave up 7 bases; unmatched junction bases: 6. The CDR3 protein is CASSQDWDRDSGYTF. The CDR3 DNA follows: TGCGCCAGCAGCCAAGATTGGGACAGGGATAGTGGCTACACCTTC.

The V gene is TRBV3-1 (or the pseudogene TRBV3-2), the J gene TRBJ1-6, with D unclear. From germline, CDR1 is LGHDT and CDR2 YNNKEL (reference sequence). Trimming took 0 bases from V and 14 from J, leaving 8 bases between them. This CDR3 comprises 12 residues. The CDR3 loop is CASSQDRQTLHF. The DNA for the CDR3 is TGTGCCAGCAGCCAAGACAGGCAAACCCTCCACTTT.

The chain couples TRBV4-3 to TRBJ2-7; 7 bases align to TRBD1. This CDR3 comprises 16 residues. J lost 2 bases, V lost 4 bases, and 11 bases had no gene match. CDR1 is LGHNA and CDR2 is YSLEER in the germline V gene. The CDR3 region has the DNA TGCGCCAGCAGCCCCCTCCTGGGGACAGCCCCCTACGAGCAGTACTTC. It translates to CASSPLLGTAPYEQYF.

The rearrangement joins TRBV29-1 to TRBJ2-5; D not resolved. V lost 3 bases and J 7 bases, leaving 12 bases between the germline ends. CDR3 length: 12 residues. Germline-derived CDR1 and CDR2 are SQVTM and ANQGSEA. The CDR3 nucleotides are TGCAGCGTTGAGTACACCCGAGGGACCCAGTACTTC. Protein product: CSVEYTRGTQYF.

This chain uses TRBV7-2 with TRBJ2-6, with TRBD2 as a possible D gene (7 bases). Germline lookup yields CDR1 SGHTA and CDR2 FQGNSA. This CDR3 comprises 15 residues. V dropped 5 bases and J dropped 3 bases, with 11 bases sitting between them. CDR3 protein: CASSPGGFGANVLTF. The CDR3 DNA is TGTGCCAGCAGCCCGGGGGGCTTTGGGGCCAACGTCCTGACTTTC. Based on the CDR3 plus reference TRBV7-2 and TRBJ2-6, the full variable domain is GAGVSQSPSNKVTEKGKDVELRCDPISGHTALYWYRQSLGQGLEFLIYFQGNSAPDKSGLPSDRFSAERTGGSVSTLTIQRTQQEDSAVYLCASSPGGFGANVLTFGAGSRLTVL.

Written as DNA, the CDR3 is TGTGCCAGTAGGGGCTCGTCGGTGCAGGATGGCTACACCTTC. Translation: CASRGSSVQDGYTF. The V call is TRBV19, the J call TRBJ1-2; D gene ambiguous. CDR1 and CDR2 from the germline V gene are LNHDA and SQIVND (reference sequence). V shed 6 bases and J shed 6 bases, with 17 bases lying between them. The CDR3 spans 14 residues.

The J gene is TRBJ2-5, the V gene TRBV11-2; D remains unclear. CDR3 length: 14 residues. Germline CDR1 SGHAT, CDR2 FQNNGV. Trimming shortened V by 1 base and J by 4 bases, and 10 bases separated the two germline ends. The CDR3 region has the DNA TGTGCCAGCAGCTTAGCCCAGGTATCAGAGACCCAGTACTTC. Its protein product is CASSLAQVSETQYF.

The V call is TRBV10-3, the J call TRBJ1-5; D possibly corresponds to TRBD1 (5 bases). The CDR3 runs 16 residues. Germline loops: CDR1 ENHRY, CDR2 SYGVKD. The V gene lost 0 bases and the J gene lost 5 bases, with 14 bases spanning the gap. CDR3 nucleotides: TGTGCCATCAGTGAGTCGAGTGTCAGGGCCGATCAGCCCCAGCATTTT. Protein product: CAISESSVRADQPQHF.

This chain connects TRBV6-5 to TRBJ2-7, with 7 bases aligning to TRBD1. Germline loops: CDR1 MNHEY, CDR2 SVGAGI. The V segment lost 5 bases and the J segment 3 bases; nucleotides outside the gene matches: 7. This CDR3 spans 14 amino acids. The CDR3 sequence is CASSQTGIHYEQYF. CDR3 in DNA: TGTGCCAGCAGTCAGACAGGGATCCACTACGAGCAGTACTTC.

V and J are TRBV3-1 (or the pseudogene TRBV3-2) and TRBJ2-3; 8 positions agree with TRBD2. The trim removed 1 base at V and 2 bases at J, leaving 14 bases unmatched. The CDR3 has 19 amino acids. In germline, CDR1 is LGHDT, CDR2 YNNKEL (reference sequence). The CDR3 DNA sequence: TGTGCCAGCAGCCAAGTGGCGTCCAGCGGGGGCCTTCTCACAGATACGCAGTATTTT. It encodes CASSQVASSGGLLTDTQYF.

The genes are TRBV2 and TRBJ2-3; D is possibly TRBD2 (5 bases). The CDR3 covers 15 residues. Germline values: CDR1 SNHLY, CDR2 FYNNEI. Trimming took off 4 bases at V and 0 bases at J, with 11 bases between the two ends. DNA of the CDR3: TGTGCCAGCAGTGGGCGGGTTACGAGCACAGATACGCAGTATTTT. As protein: CASSGRVTSTDTQYF.

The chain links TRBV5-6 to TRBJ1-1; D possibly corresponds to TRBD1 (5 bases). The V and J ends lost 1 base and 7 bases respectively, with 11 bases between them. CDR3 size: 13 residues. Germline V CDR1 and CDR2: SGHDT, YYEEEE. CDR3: CASSLYGGVEAFF. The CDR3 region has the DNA TGTGCCAGCAGCTTGTACGGGGGGGTTGAAGCTTTCTTT.

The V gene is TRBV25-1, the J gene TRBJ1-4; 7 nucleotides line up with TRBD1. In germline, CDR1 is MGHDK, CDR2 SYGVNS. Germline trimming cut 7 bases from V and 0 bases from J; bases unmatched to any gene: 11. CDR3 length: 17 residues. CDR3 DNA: TGTGCCAGCACCGACCCCCGACAGGGACCAACTAATGAAAAACTGTTTTTT. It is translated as CASTDPRQGPTNEKLFF.

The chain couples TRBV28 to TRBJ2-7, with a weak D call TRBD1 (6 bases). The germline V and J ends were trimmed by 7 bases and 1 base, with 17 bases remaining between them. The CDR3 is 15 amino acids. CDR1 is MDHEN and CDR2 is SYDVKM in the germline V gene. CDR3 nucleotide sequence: TGTGCCAGCACCTTGACCAGGGGTGCGTCCTACGAGCAGTACTTC. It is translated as CASTLTRGASYEQYF.

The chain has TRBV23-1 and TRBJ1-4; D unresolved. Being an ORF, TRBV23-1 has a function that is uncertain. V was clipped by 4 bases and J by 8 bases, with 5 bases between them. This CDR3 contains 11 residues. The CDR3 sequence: CASSPQEKLFF. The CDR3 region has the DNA TGCGCCAGCAGTCCGCAGGAAAAACTGTTTTTT.

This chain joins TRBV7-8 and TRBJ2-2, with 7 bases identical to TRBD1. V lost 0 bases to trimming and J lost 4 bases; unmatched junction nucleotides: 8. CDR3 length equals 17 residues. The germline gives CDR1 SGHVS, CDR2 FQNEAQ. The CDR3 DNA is TGTGCCAGCAGCTTAGCGGGAAGGGGACAGCCCACCGGGGAGCTGTTTTTT. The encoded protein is CASSLAGRGQPTGELFF.

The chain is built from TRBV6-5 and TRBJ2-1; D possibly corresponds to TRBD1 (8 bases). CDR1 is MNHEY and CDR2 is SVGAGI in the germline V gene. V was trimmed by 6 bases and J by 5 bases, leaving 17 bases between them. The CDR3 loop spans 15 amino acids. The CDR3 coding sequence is TGTGCCAGCAGGGCACAGGGGGGGTTTAACAATGAGCAGTTCTTC. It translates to CASRAQGGFNNEQFF.

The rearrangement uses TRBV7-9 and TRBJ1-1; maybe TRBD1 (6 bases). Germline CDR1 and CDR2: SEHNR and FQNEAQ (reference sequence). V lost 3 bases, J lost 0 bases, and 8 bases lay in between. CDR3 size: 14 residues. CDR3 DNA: TGTGCCAGCAGCTTGGGACAAATGAACACTGAAGCTTTCTTT. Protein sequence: CASSLGQMNTEAFF.

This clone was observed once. The CDR3 is CASSEFYRGNEQFF. The CDR3 DNA follows: TGTGCCAGCAGTGAATTTTACAGGGGTAATGAGCAGTTCTTC. The chain has TRBV6-1 and TRBJ2-1; the match to TRBD1 covers 7 bases. V trimming: 2 bases; J trimming: 7 bases; junction bases outside the gene matches: 5. From germline, CDR1 is MNHNS and CDR2 SASEGT. This CDR3 comprises 14 residues.

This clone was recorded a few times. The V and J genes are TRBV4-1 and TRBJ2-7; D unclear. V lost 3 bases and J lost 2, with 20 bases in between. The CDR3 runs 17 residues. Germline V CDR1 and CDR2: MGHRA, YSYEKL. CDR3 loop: CASSQLNFIGPTYEQYF. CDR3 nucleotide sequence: TGCGCCAGCAGCCAGTTGAATTTTATTGGGCCTACCTACGAGCAGTACTTC.

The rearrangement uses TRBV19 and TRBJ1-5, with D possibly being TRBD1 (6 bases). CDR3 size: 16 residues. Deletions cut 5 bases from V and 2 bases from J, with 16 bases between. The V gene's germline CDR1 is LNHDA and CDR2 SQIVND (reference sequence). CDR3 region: CASSSQPGTRNQPQHF. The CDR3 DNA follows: TGTGCCAGTAGTTCCCAACCCGGGACACGCAATCAGCCCCAGCATTTT.